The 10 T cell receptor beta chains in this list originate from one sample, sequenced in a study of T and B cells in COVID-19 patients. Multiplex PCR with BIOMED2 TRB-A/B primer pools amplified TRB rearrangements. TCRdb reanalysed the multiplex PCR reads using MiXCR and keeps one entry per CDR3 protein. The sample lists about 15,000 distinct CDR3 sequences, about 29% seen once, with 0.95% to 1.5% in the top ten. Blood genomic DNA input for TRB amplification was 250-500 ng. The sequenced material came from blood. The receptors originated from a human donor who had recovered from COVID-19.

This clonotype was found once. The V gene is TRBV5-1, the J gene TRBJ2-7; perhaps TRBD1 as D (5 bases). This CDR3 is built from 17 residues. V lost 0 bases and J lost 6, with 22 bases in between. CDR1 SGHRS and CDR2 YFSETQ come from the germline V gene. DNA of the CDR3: TGCGCCAGCAGCTTGGGACCGACAGACACATCGTTTGGCGAGCAGTACTTC. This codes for CASSLGPTDTSFGEQYF. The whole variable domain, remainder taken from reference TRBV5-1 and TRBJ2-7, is KAGVTQTPRYLIKTRGQQVTLSCSPISGHRSVSWYQQTPGQGLQFLFEYFSETQRNKGNFPGRFSGRQFSNSRSEMNVSTLELGDSALYLCASSLGPTDTSFGEQYFGPGTRLTVT.

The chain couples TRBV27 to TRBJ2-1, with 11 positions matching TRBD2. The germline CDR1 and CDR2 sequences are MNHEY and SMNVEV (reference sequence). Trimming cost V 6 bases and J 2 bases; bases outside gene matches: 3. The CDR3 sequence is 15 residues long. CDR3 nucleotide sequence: TGTGCCAGCAGACTAGCGGGAGTTCCCTACAATGAGCAGTTCTTC. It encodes CASRLAGVPYNEQFF.

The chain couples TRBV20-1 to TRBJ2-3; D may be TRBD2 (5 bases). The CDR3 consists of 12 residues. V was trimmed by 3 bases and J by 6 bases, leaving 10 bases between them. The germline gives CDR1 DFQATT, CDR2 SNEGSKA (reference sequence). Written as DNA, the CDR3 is TGCAGTGCTAGCGGGATCGAGGATACGCAGTATTTT. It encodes CSASGIEDTQYF.

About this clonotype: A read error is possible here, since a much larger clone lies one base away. The CDR3 DNA sequence: TGTGCCAGCAGTCCCCCAGGGCTAGGCGGGTACAATGATCAGTTCTTC. Protein product: CASSPPGLGGYNDQFF. The chain couples TRBV27 to TRBJ2-1, with D perhaps TRBD1 or TRBD2 (5 bases each). The germline CDR1 and CDR2 sequences are MNHEY and SMNVEV (reference sequence). CDR3 length: 16 residues.

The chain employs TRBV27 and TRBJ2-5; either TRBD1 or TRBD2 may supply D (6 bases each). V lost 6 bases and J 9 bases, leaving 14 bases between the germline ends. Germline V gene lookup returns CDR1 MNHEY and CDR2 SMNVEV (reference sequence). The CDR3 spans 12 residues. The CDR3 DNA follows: TGTGCCAGCAGCCCGGGGGCACCAGCCCAGTACTTC. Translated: CASSPGAPAQYF.

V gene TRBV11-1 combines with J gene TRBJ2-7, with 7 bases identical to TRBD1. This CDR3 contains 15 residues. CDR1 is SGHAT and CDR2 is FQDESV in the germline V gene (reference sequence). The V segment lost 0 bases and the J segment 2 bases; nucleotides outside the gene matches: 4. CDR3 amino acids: CASSLAPDRAYEQYF. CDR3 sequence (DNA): TGTGCCAGCAGCTTAGCTCCCGACAGGGCCTACGAGCAGTACTTC.

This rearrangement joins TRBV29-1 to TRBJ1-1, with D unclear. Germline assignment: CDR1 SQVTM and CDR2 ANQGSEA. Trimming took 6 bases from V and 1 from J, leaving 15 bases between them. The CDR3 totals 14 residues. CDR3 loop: CSVGLVQANTEAFF. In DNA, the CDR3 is TGCAGCGTCGGCCTAGTCCAGGCGAACACTGAAGCTTTCTTT. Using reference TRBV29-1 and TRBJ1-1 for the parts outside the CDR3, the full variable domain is SAVISQKPSRDICQRGTSLTIQCQVDSQVTMMFWYRQQPGQSLTLIATANQGSEATYESGFVIDKFPISRPNLTFSTLTVSNMSPEDSSIYLCSVGLVQANTEAFFGQGTRLTVV.

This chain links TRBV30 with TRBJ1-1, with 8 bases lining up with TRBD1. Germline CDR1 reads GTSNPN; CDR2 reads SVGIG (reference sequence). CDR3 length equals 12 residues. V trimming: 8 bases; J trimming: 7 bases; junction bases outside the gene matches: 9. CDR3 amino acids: CAGPGQGGEAFF. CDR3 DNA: TGTGCCGGCCCCGGACAGGGCGGTGAAGCTTTCTTT.

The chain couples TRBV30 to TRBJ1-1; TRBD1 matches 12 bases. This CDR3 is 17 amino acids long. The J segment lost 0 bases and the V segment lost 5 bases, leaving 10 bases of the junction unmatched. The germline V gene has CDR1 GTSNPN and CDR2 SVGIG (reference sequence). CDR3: CAWAYTGTGGLNTEAFF. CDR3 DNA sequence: TGTGCCTGGGCATACACCGGGACAGGGGGCTTGAACACTGAAGCTTTCTTT.

This CDR3 reads CASSIVGAFGTDTQYF. CDR3 nucleotides: TGTGCCAGTAGTATAGTCGGGGCCTTCGGGACAGATACGCAGTATTTT. The chain carries TRBV19 and TRBJ2-3, with D possibly being TRBD1 or TRBD2 (5 bases each). V was pared by 1 base and J by 3 bases, with 14 bases between. Looked up from germline, CDR1 is LNHDA and CDR2 is SQIVND (reference sequence). The length of the CDR3 is 16 residues. The complete variable domain, with remaining parts taken from reference TRBV19 and TRBJ2-3, reads DGGITQSPKYLFRKEGQNVTLSCEQNLNHDAMYWYRQDPGQGLRLIYYSQIVNDFQKGDIAEGYSVSREKKESFPLTVTSAQKNPTAFYLCASSIVGAFGTDTQYFGPGTRLTVL.